Following are 16 T cell receptor beta chains from one sample sequenced in a study of human T cells and chemical hapten exposure (dated by TCRdb to about 2021). Libraries were prepared through RACE. TCRdb shows the sequencer as NextSeq 500. TCRdb reanalyzed the raw reads on its own, using fastp at Q25 for trimming and MiXCR for clone calling, and kept in-frame beta chains. Here each entry gathers all rows of one CDR3 protein and keeps the most common genes and DNA. This sample is represented by about 74,000 distinct CDR3 sequences; approximately 14% of them were singletons. The top ten clones comprise over 3.5% of the sample. Reading the label with the study, this specimen's time point is: pre-sensitization, week 0. The treatment or condition label corresponds to: therapeutic diphenylcyclopropenone sensitization with weekly scalp DPC. Sequencing used whole blood, obtained in connection with sensitization to the hapten diphenylcyclopropenone (DPC). Receptors were obtained from a woman between 45 and 60 years old with alopecia areata. Some clones in this sample may be carry-over from other donors' samples.

This clonotype came up once. The chain is built from TRBV29-1 and TRBJ1-1; D perhaps matches TRBD1 (6 bases). Trimming shortened V by 6 bases and J by 5 bases, and 19 bases separated the two germline ends. The CDR3 length is 14 residues. CDR1 and CDR2 (germline): SQVTM, ANQGSEA. The CDR3 bases are TGCAGCGTCGAACAGGGCCCGGTGGGGACTGAAGCTTTCTTT. Amino acids: CSVEQGPVGTEAFF.

This clonotype has a count of ten or more. The rearrangement uses TRBV7-2 and TRBJ2-1; no firm D call. V was clipped by 0 bases and J by 6 bases, with 12 bases between them. Germline lookup yields CDR1 SGHTA and CDR2 FQGNSA. The CDR3 totals 15 residues. The CDR3 region has the DNA TGTGCCAGCAGCTTAGCGCCTTACAGTGCCAATGAGCAGTTCTTC. Protein sequence: CASSLAPYSANEQFF.

CDR3 sequence reads: CASRPLAGGLDRSYNEQFF. CDR3 nucleotide sequence: TGTGCCAGCAGACCACTAGCGGGAGGGCTGGATCGGTCCTACAATGAGCAGTTCTTC. The chain has TRBV7-8 and TRBJ2-1, with 13 nucleotides matching TRBD2. V was clipped by 6 bases and J by 1 base; unmatched bases: 12. Looked up from germline, CDR1 is SGHVS and CDR2 is FQNEAQ. This CDR3 is built from 19 residues.

CDR3 loop: CARGSPAGKNIQYF. CDR3 coding DNA: TGTGCCAGGGGGTCCCCCGCTGGCAAAAACATTCAGTACTTC. The rearrangement uses TRBV2 and TRBJ2-4, with no clear D. The length of the CDR3 is 14 residues. V was clipped by 9 bases and J by 3 bases, with 15 bases between them. Germline values: CDR1 SNHLY, CDR2 FYNNEI. Together with reference TRBV2 and TRBJ2-4, the CDR3 gives the full variable domain: EPEVTQTPSHQVTQMGQEVILRCVPISNHLYFYWYRQILGQKVEFLVSFYNNEISEKSEIFDDQFSVERPDGSNFTLKIRSTKLEDSAMYFCARGSPAGKNIQYFGAGTRLSVL.

This clonotype appeared many times. This chain connects TRBV6-1 to TRBJ1-1; a weak D match, TRBD1 (6 bases). Trimming removed 3 bases at V and 0 bases at J, with 17 bases between. The CDR3 runs to 17 residues. The germline CDR1 and CDR2 sequences are MNHNS and SASEGT. In DNA, the CDR3 is TGTGCCAGCAGTGATGAGGGGGATGTGTCCATGAACACTGAAGCTTTCTTT. Its protein product is CASSDEGDVSMNTEAFF.

The chain couples TRBV18 to TRBJ1-1, with D hard to call. Germline CDR1 is KGHSH and CDR2 is LQKENI. Trimming left V 5 bases short and J 0 bases short, with 4 bases between. CDR3 length: 12 amino acids. The CDR3 nucleotides read TGTGCCAGCTCAGGACTGAACACTGAAGCTTTCTTT. As protein: CASSGLNTEAFF.

The CDR3 reads CASSNDRVTVSAKNIQYF. CDR3 DNA: TGTGCCAGTAGTAACGACAGGGTAACTGTTTCGGCCAAAAACATTCAGTACTTC. The chain recombines TRBV19 with TRBJ2-4, with 7 nucleotides matching TRBD1. The length of the CDR3 is 18 residues. Germline CDR1 LNHDA, CDR2 SQIVND (reference sequence). V shed 4 bases and J 1 base; nucleotides not matched to a gene: 13.

This clonotype occurred a few times. This rearrangement joins TRBV7-8 to TRBJ2-3, with 7 bases aligning to TRBD1. CDR1 SGHVS and CDR2 FQNEAQ come from the germline V gene. The CDR3 has 14 amino acids. The V gene end was trimmed by 3 bases and the J gene end by 4 bases; junction bases not matched to a gene: 4. This CDR3 is CASSLGTASDTQYF. In DNA, the CDR3 is TGTGCCAGCAGCTTGGGGACAGCCTCAGATACGCAGTATTTT.

This rearrangement joins TRBV7-2 to TRBJ1-1; D unclear. V was clipped by 7 bases and J by 0 bases, with 3 bases between them. The CDR3 consists of 11 residues. Germline V gene data show CDR1 as SGHTA and CDR2 as FQGNSA. The CDR3 loop is CASKVNTEAFF. CDR3 DNA: TGTGCCAGCAAGGTGAACACTGAAGCTTTCTTT.

The V call is TRBV7-8, the J call TRBJ1-1; a weak D match, TRBD1 (5 bases). The germline V and J ends were trimmed by 5 bases and 0 bases, with 13 bases remaining between them. The length of the CDR3 is 15 residues. The germline gives CDR1 SGHVS, CDR2 FQNEAQ. CDR3 protein: CASSPSRQLNTEAFF. The CDR3 DNA reads as TGTGCCAGCAGCCCAAGCCGACAGCTGAACACTGAAGCTTTCTTT. Combining the CDR3 with reference TRBV7-8 and TRBJ1-1 gives the whole variable domain GAGVSQSPRYKVAKRGQDVALRCDPISGHVSLFWYQQALGQGPEFLTYFQNEAQLDKSGLPSDRFFAERPEGSVSTLKIQRTQQEDSAVYLCASSPSRQLNTEAFFGQGTRLTVV.

A few counts support this clonotype. The chain recombines TRBV12-3 or TRBV12-4 with TRBJ2-7; 7 bases align to TRBD1. Trimming took 4 bases from V and 3 from J; bases not matched to a gene: 18. The length of the CDR3 is 18 residues. In DNA, the CDR3 is TGTGCCAGCAGTTGGCCGGGACAGCTGGGATTCGGCCTCTACGAGCAGTACTTC. It is translated as CASSWPGQLGFGLYEQYF.

The CDR3 nucleotides are TGCAGTGCTAGTTGGGATACGCAGTATTTT. This encodes CSASWDTQYF. This chain links TRBV20-1 with TRBJ2-3; D not certain. There are 10 residues in the CDR3. Germline loops: CDR1 DFQATT, CDR2 SNEGSKA (reference sequence). V gave up 3 bases and J gave up 6 bases, with 4 bases separating them.

This clonotype was detected a few times. V is TRBV20-1 and J is TRBJ2-1; 11 bases are shared with TRBD2. J gave up 13 bases and V 2 bases, and 10 bases lay outside the gene matches. Germline-derived CDR1 and CDR2 are DFQATT and SNEGSKA (reference sequence). The CDR3 has 14 amino acids. CDR3 protein: CSARLGLAGYPQFF. CDR3 DNA sequence: TGCAGTGCTAGACTCGGACTAGCGGGTTACCCTCAGTTCTTC.

The gene calls are TRBV11-2 and TRBJ2-7; maybe TRBD2 (6 bases). Trimming left V 1 base short and J 2 bases short, with 15 bases between. Germline-derived CDR1 and CDR2 are SGHAT and FQNNGV. The length of the CDR3 is 16 residues. The CDR3 sequence is CASSLGLGDPAYEQYF. The CDR3 nucleotides are TGTGCCAGCAGCTTAGGACTAGGGGATCCGGCCTACGAGCAGTACTTC.

The chain recombines TRBV12-3 or TRBV12-4 with TRBJ1-5, with 7 bases lining up with TRBD1. The CDR3 runs to 16 residues. The V segment lost 5 bases and the J segment 4 bases; nucleotides outside the gene matches: 11. The CDR3 loop reads CASSPRTGTPNQPQHF. The CDR3 DNA reads as TGTGCCAGCAGTCCGAGGACAGGAACCCCTAATCAGCCCCAGCATTTT.

The chain carries TRBV11-2 and TRBJ2-7; 10 nucleotides agree with TRBD1. Trimming removed 9 bases from V and 1 base from J; junction bases left unmatched: 18. In germline, CDR1 is SGHAT, CDR2 FQNNGV. CDR3 length: 18 amino acids. The CDR3 protein is CASRGQGDMMVRSYEQYF. Here the CDR3 DNA reads TGTGCCAGTCGCGGACAGGGGGACATGATGGTAAGGTCCTACGAGCAGTACTTC.